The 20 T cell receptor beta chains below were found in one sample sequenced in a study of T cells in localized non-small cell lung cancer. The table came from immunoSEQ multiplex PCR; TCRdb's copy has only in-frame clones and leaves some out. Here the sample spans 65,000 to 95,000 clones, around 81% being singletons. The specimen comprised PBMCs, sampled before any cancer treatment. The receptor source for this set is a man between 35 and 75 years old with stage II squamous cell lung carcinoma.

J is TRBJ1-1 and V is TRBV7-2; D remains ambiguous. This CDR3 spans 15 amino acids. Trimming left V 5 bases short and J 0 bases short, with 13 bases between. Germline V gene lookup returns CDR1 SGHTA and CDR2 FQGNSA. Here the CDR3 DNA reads TGTGCCAGCAGCGAGGCCGCACCCATGAACACTGAAGCTTTCTTT. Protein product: CASSEAAPMNTEAFF.

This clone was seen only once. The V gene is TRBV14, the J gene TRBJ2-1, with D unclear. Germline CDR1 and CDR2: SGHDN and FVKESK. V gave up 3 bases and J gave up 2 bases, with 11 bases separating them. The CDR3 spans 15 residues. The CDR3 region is CASSQGRLTYNEQFF. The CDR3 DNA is TGTGCCAGCAGCCAGGGCAGGCTGACCTACAATGAGCAGTTCTTC.

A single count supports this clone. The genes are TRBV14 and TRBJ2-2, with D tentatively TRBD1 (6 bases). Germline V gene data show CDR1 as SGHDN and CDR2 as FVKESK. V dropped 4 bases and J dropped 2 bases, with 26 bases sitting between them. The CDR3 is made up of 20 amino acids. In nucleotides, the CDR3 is TGTGCCAGCAGCCGAAGAACCGGCACAGGGCAGCATCTCAACACCGGGGAGCTGTTTTTT. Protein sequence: CASSRRTGTGQHLNTGELFF.

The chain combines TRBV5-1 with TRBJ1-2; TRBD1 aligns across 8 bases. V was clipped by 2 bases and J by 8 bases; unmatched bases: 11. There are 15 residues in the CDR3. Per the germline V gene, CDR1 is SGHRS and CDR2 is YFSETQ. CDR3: CASSLAGGATGGYTF. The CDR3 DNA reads TGCGCCAGCAGCTTAGCAGGGGGCGCAACGGGGGGCTACACCTTC.

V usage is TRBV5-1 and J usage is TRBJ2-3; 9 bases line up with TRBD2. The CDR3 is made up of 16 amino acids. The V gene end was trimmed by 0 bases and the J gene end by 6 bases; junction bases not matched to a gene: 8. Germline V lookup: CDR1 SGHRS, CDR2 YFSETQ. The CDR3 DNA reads TGCGCCAGCAGCTTGGCCCCCTCTGCGGGAGGGGATACGCAGTATTTT. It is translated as CASSLAPSAGGDTQYF.

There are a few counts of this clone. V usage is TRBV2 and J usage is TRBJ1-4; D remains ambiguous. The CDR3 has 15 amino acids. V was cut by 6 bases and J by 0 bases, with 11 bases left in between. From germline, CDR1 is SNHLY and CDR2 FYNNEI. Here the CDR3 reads CASRTTSATNEKLFF. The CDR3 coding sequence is TGTGCCAGCAGGACAACTTCAGCAACTAATGAAAAACTGTTTTTT.

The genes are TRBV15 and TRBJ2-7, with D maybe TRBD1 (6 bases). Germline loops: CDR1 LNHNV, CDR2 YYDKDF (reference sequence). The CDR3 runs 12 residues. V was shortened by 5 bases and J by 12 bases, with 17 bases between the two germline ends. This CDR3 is CATSRLSGEMYF. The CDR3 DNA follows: TGTGCCACCAGCCGGTTATCAGGGGAAATGTACTTC.

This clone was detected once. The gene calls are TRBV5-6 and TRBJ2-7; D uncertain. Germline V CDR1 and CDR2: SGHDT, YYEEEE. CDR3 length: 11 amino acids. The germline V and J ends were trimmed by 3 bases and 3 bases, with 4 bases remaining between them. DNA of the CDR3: TGTGCCAGCAGCTCCTTCTACGAGCAGTACTTC. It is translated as CASSSFYEQYF.

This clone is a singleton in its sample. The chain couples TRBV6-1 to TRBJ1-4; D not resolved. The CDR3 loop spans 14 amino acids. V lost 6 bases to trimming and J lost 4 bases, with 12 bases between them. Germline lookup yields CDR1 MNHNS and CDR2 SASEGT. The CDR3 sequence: CASRTDGGNEKLFF. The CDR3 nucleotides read TGTGCCAGCAGAACGGACGGCGGTAATGAAAAACTGTTTTTT.

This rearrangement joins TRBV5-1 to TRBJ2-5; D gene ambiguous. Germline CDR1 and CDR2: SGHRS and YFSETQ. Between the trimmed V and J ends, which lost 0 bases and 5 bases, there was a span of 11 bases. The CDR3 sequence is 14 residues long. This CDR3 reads CASSLGVLEETQYF. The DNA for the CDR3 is TGCGCCAGCAGCTTGGGCGTCTTGGAGGAGACCCAGTACTTC.

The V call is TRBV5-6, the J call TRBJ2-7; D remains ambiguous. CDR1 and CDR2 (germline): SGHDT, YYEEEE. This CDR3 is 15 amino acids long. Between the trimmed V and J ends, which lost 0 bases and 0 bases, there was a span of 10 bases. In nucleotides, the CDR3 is TGTGCCAGCAGCTTGGACTACTCGAACTCCTACGAGCAGTACTTC. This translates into CASSLDYSNSYEQYF.

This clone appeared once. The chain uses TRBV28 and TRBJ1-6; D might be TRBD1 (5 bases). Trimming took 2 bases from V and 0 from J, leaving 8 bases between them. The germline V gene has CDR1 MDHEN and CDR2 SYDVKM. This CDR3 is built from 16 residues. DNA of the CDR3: TGTGCCAGCAGTTTAGAGGGGAGCTCCTATAATTCACCCCTCCACTTT. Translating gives CASSLEGSSYNSPLHF.

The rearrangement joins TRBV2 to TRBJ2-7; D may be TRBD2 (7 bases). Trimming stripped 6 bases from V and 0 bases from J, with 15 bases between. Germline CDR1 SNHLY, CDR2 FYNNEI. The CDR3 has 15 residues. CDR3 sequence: CASRVGGVLSYEQYF. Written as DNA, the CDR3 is TGTGCCAGCAGGGTAGGGGGGGTCCTCTCCTACGAGCAGTACTTC.

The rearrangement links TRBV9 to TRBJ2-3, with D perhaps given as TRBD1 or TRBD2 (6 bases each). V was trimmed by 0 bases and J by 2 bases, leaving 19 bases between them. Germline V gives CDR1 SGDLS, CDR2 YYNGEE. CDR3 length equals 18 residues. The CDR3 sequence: CASSVGGARGDSTDTQYF. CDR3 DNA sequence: TGTGCCAGCAGCGTAGGGGGGGCCCGTGGGGACTCCACAGATACGCAGTATTTT.

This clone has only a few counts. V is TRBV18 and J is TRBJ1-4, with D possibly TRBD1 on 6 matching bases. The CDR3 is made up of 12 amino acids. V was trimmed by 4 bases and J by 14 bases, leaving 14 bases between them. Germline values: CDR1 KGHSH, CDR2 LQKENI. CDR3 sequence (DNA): TGTGCCAGCTCACTTGACAGGTTAATGCTGTTTTTT. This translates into CASSLDRLMLFF.

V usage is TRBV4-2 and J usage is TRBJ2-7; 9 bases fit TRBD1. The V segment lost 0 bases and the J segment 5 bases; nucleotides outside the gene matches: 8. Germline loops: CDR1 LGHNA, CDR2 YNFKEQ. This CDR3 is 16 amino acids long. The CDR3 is CASSQEGGTGWNEQYF. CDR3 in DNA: TGTGCCAGCAGCCAAGAAGGGGGGACAGGGTGGAACGAGCAGTACTTC.

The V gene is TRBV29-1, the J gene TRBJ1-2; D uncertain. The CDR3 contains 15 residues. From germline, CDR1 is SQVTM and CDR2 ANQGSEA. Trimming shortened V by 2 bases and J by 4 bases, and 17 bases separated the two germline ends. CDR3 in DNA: TGCAGCGTTGAAAGACCCCCGCGTGAAGGCTATGGCTACACCTTC. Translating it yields CSVERPPREGYGYTF.

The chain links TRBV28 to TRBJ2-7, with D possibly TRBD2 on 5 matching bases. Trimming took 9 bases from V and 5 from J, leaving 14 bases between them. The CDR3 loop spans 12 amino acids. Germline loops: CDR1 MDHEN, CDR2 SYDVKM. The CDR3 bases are TGTGCCAGTGGAGGCATTAAGGACGAGCAGTACTTC. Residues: CASGGIKDEQYF.

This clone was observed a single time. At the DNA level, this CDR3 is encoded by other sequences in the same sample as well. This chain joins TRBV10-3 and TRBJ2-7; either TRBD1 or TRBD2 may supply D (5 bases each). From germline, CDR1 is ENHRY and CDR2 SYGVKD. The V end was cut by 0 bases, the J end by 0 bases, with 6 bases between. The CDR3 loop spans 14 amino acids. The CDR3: CAISESGTSYEQYF. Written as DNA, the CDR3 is TGTGCCATCAGTGAGTCAGGGACCTCCTACGAGCAGTACTTC.

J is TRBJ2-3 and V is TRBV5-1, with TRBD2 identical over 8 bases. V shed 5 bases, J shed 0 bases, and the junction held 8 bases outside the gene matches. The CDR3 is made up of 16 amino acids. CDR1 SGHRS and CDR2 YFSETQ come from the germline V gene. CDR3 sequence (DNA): TGCGCCAGCAGGTGGAGCGGGGGAACCAGCACAGATACGCAGTATTTT. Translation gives CASRWSGGTSTDTQYF.